This T cell receptor beta chain was documented in a study of blood T cell repertoires in COVID-19. During active infection, Seattle patients enrolled and were then monitored through disease. Sequencing used immunoSEQ multiplex PCR; TCRdb keeps in-frame clones, though not all of them. The sample lists approximately 250,000 clones, around 90% seen once, with more than 0.8% in the top ten. This CDR3 is 16 amino acids long. Germline-derived CDR1 and CDR2 are MGHDK and SYGVNS. Trimming took off 2 bases at V and 2 bases at J, with 16 bases between the two ends. The genes are TRBV25-1 and TRBJ2-7; D perhaps matches TRBD1 (6 bases). The sequence was obtained from a young man with COVID-19, enrolled during active disease. The sample taken for sequencing was peripheral blood. Here the CDR3 DNA reads TGTGCCAGCAGTGAAACCAGGGGTCTCAGGACCTACGAGCAGTACTTC. Amino acids: CASSETRGLRTYEQYF.